The 24 T cell receptor beta chains reported below all come from one sample, sequenced in a study of blood T cell repertoires in COVID-19. The assay was immunoSEQ multiplex PCR, and TCRdb's table has in-frame clones only and misses some. The sample holds about 480,000 clones, 89% seen once. Sequencing was done on a sample of peripheral blood. The source is a man aged 18-30 years with COVID-19, enrolled during active disease.

The V gene is TRBV24-1, the J gene TRBJ2-7; 8 bases are a match to TRBD2. Trimming removed 7 bases from V and 3 bases from J; junction bases left unmatched: 7. Germline loops: CDR1 KGHDR, CDR2 SFDVKD. The CDR3 sequence is 14 residues long. The CDR3 bases are TGTGCCACCAGCCCTAGCGGGCCTTACTACGAGCAGTACTTC. The encoded protein is CATSPSGPYYEQYF.

V is TRBV6-5 and J is TRBJ1-3, with D unclear. The CDR3 totals 15 residues. Trimming shortened V by 7 bases and J by 0 bases, and 13 bases separated the two germline ends. The germline gives CDR1 MNHEY, CDR2 SVGAGI. The CDR3 is CASTPRIFSGNTIYF. CDR3 nucleotide sequence: TGTGCCAGCACCCCGAGGATTTTCTCTGGAAACACCATATATTTT.

The chain carries TRBV30 and TRBJ2-3; 9 bases line up with TRBD2. Germline-derived CDR1 and CDR2 are GTSNPN and SVGIG (reference sequence). The CDR3 loop spans 15 amino acids. V dropped 3 bases and J dropped 3; count of bases not matched to a gene: 7. CDR3 DNA: TGTGCCTGGAGCGTAGCGGGAGTACGAACAGATACGCAGTATTTT. This translates into CAWSVAGVRTDTQYF.

V and J are TRBV6-5 and TRBJ2-3; 7 nucleotides align to TRBD1. From germline, CDR1 is MNHEY and CDR2 SVGAGI. This CDR3 has 14 residues. The ends lost 8 bases at V and 0 bases at J; junction bases unmatched: 5. The CDR3 spells CASSLGQSTDTQYF. Written as DNA, the CDR3 is TGTGCCAGCTCCCTGGGACAGAGCACAGATACGCAGTATTTT.

The rearrangement joins TRBV6-5 to TRBJ1-2; D possibly corresponds to TRBD1 (6 bases). Germline V lookup: CDR1 MNHEY, CDR2 SVGAGI. The V and J ends lost 6 bases and 4 bases respectively, with 18 bases between them. The CDR3 spans 15 residues. Written as DNA, the CDR3 is TGTGCCAGCAGGGGAGGGGGGGGAGGAACCTATGGCTACACCTTC. Its translation is CASRGGGGGTYGYTF.

This chain connects TRBV19 to TRBJ2-1, with 8 positions matching TRBD2. V lost 6 bases to trimming and J lost 4 bases; unmatched junction nucleotides: 8. Looked up from germline, CDR1 is LNHDA and CDR2 is SQIVND (reference sequence). The CDR3 is 15 amino acids. CDR3 protein: CASSLGTRGYNEQFF. Written as DNA, the CDR3 is TGTGCCAGTAGCCTGGGGACTAGGGGATACAATGAGCAGTTCTTC. Using reference TRBV19 and TRBJ2-1 for the parts outside the CDR3, the full variable domain is DGGITQSPKYLFRKEGQNVTLSCEQNLNHDAMYWYRQDPGQGLRLIYYSQIVNDFQKGDIAEGYSVSREKKESFPLTVTSAQKNPTAFYLCASSLGTRGYNEQFFGPGTRLTVL.

The J gene is TRBJ1-1, the V gene TRBV3-1 (or the pseudogene TRBV3-2); tentatively, D is TRBD1 (6 bases). This CDR3 has 14 amino acids. The V end was cut by 1 base, the J end by 4 bases, with 10 bases between. CDR1 and CDR2 (germline): LGHDT, YNNKEL (reference sequence). Here the CDR3 DNA reads TGTGCCAGCAGCCAAGGGACAGCTACCACTGAAGCTTTCTTT. Protein product: CASSQGTATTEAFF.

The rearrangement uses TRBV4-2 and TRBJ1-5, with D tentatively TRBD1 (6 bases). Germline lookup yields CDR1 LGHNA and CDR2 YNFKEQ. V lost 3 bases and J 1 base, leaving 10 bases between the germline ends. The CDR3 runs to 15 residues. The CDR3 DNA sequence: TGTGCCAGCAGCCAGGGAGGGACAAGCAATCAGCCCCAGCATTTT. Translating it yields CASSQGGTSNQPQHF.

The chain joins TRBV27 to TRBJ1-5; TRBD1 might be the D (5 bases). The length of the CDR3 is 12 residues. Trimming pared 5 bases from V and 9 bases from J, leaving 11 bases between. Germline-derived CDR1 and CDR2 are MNHEY and SMNVEV (reference sequence). The CDR3 DNA sequence: TGTGCCAGCAGTCCCTCAGGGTCGCCCCAGCATTTT. Amino acid sequence: CASSPSGSPQHF.

This clone was recorded once. J is TRBJ2-7 and V is TRBV7-9; 12 bases agree with TRBD2. There are 15 residues in the CDR3. V lost 4 bases and J lost 3; bases outside the gene matches: 4. Germline V gene lookup returns CDR1 SEHNR and CDR2 FQNEAQ (reference sequence). This CDR3 reads CASSSGLAGLYEQYF. The CDR3 bases are TGTGCCAGCAGCTCCGGACTAGCGGGACTCTACGAGCAGTACTTC.

This clone was seen more than once but under ten times. This chain uses TRBV2 with TRBJ2-7; 9 positions match TRBD2. CDR3 length: 14 residues. Looked up from germline, CDR1 is SNHLY and CDR2 is FYNNEI. The V and J ends lost 7 bases and 4 bases, in that order; junction bases with no gene match: 8. CDR3 region: CASIPGLAWYEQYF. As DNA, the CDR3 is TGTGCCAGCATACCGGGACTAGCTTGGTACGAGCAGTACTTC.

CDR3 in amino acids: CASSLAGGHTEAFF. The CDR3 DNA is TGTGCCAGCAGCTTAGCAGGGGGCCACACTGAAGCTTTCTTT. The chain couples TRBV7-9 to TRBJ1-1; 7 bases fit TRBD1. V was pared by 0 bases and J by 3 bases, with 1 base of the junction left unmatched. This CDR3 comprises 14 residues. Germline values: CDR1 SEHNR, CDR2 FQNEAQ (reference sequence). The full variable domain, its missing parts supplied by reference TRBV7-9 and TRBJ1-1, is DTGVSQNPRHKITKRGQNVTFRCDPISEHNRLYWYRQTLGQGPEFLTYFQNEAQLEKSRLLSDRFSAERPKGSFSTLEIQRTEQGDSAMYLCASSLAGGHTEAFFGQGTRLTVV.

V gene TRBV24-1 combines with J gene TRBJ2-3, with 13 nucleotides matching TRBD2. This CDR3 contains 20 residues. V shed 0 bases and J 2 bases; nucleotides not matched to a gene: 10. The V gene's germline CDR1 is KGHDR and CDR2 SFDVKD. CDR3 DNA sequence: TGTGCCACCAGTGATTTGCCGGGACCGGGACTAGCGGGGAACACAGATACGCAGTATTTT. Its protein is CATSDLPGPGLAGNTDTQYF.

The rearrangement joins TRBV29-1 to TRBJ2-1; the match to TRBD1 covers 7 bases. J lost 4 bases, V lost 5 bases, and 8 bases had no gene match. The germline gives CDR1 SQVTM, CDR2 ANQGSEA. The CDR3 has 14 amino acids. CDR3 amino acids: CSVYRQGLYNEQFF. The DNA of the CDR3 is TGCAGCGTTTATAGACAGGGATTATACAATGAGCAGTTCTTC.

This clone was counted between two and nine times. V and J are TRBV10-2 and TRBJ2-5; 7 bases line up with TRBD2. Looked up from germline, CDR1 is WSHSY and CDR2 is SAAADI. V lost 6 bases, J lost 0 bases, and 13 bases stayed unmatched. This CDR3 is 17 amino acids long. The CDR3 sequence: CASSGLLAGEYQETQYF. The CDR3 DNA reads TGCGCCAGCAGCGGTCTCCTCGCGGGGGAGTACCAAGAGACCCAGTACTTC.

This CDR3 is CASSLSVGNSPLHF. CDR3 nucleotide sequence: TGTGCCAGCAGTTTATCGGTCGGGAATTCACCCCTCCACTTT. This rearrangement joins TRBV27 to TRBJ1-6; no clear D. Per germline, CDR1 MNHEY and CDR2 SMNVEV (reference sequence). V dropped 0 bases and J dropped 7 bases, with 7 bases sitting between them. This CDR3 spans 14 amino acids.

The chain carries TRBV7-9 and TRBJ2-7, with a tentative D call TRBD2 (6 bases). CDR1 is SEHNR, CDR2 FQNEAQ, per germline (reference sequence). This CDR3 comprises 12 residues. Trimming shortened V by 10 bases and J by 3 bases, and 13 bases separated the two germline ends. This CDR3 reads CATGRPNYEQYF. The CDR3 nucleotides are TGTGCCACTGGGAGGCCAAACTACGAGCAGTACTTC.

The V gene is TRBV6-9, the J gene TRBJ2-5; 10 bases line up with TRBD2. This CDR3 is 17 amino acids long. The ends lost 4 bases at V and 9 bases at J; junction bases unmatched: 17. The germline V gene encodes CDR1 MNHGY and CDR2 SVAAGI. The chain's CDR3 is CASSFGRASGGASAQYF. The DNA for the CDR3 is TGTGCCAGCAGTTTTGGTCGCGCGAGCGGGGGGGCATCGGCCCAGTACTTC.

The chain has TRBV7-3 and TRBJ1-1, with TRBD1 matching over 9 bases. Per germline, CDR1 SGHTA and CDR2 FQGTGA. V lost 3 bases to trimming and J lost 1 base; unmatched junction nucleotides: 3. The CDR3 contains 15 residues. The CDR3 bases are TGTGCCAGCAGCTTCACAGGGGGCGCGAACACTGAAGCTTTCTTT. Protein sequence: CASSFTGGANTEAFF.

This chain joins TRBV28 and TRBJ1-6, with D uncertain. V was trimmed by 5 bases and J by 5 bases, leaving 13 bases between them. Germline V lookup: CDR1 MDHEN, CDR2 SYDVKM. CDR3 length: 15 amino acids. The chain's CDR3 is CASSPRGGHNSPLHF. Here the CDR3 DNA reads TGTGCCAGCAGTCCCAGAGGCGGTCATAATTCACCCCTCCACTTT. Full variable domain (rest looked up from reference TRBV28 and TRBJ1-6): DVKVTQSSRYLVKRTGEKVFLECVQDMDHENMFWYRQDPGLGLRLIYFSYDVKMKEKGDIPEGYSVSREKKERFSLILESASTNQTSMYLCASSPRGGHNSPLHFGNGTRLTVT.

The chain has TRBV11-2 and TRBJ2-5; 7 positions match TRBD2. The CDR3 extends over 15 amino acids. The germline CDR1 and CDR2 sequences are SGHAT and FQNNGV. Losses at the gene ends were 2 bases for V and 5 bases for J; bases not matched to a gene: 8. Here the CDR3 DNA reads TGTGCCAGCAGCTTATGGGGGAGCGGGGATGAGACCCAGTACTTC. Protein: CASSLWGSGDETQYF.

Concerning this clone: It is likely a read error, because the conserved phenylalanine at the end of the CDR3 is missing. The limits of the CDR3 on the DNA are not certain, so only TCRdb's listed CDR3 is given. The V gene is TRBV7-9, the J gene TRBJ1-2; TRBD1 is the table's D call, not checked against the DNA. The CDR3 spans 11 residues, counting both ends. From germline, CDR1 is SEHNR and CDR2 FQNEAQ (reference sequence). The CDR3 spells CASSLGRGTRC.

J is TRBJ2-7 and V is TRBV5-1; tentative D call: TRBD1 (6 bases). This CDR3 contains 13 residues. The germline V and J ends were trimmed by 4 bases and 3 bases, with 11 bases remaining between them. CDR1 and CDR2 from the germline V gene are SGHRS and YFSETQ. The CDR3 DNA is TGCGCCAGCAGCCCACAGGGTTACTACGAGCAGTACTTC. Amino acids: CASSPQGYYEQYF. Based on the CDR3 plus reference TRBV5-1 and TRBJ2-7, the full variable domain is KAGVTQTPRYLIKTRGQQVTLSCSPISGHRSVSWYQQTPGQGLQFLFEYFSETQRNKGNFPGRFSGRQFSNSRSEMNVSTLELGDSALYLCASSPQGYYEQYFGPGTRLTVT.

V and J are TRBV24-1 and TRBJ2-1; 9 positions match TRBD2. V was pared by 2 bases and J by 5 bases, with 6 bases of the junction left unmatched. There are 16 residues in the CDR3. Germline V gives CDR1 KGHDR, CDR2 SFDVKD. This CDR3 is CATSDSGLALNNEQFF. The CDR3 DNA sequence: TGTGCCACCAGTGATTCAGGACTAGCGCTAAACAATGAGCAGTTCTTC.